The 15 T cell receptor beta chains below were found in one sample sequenced in a study of TET2 disruption in CD19-targeted CAR T cells. Only in-frame clones appear in the TCRdb table, and some are missing; sequencing was by immunoSEQ multiplex PCR. The sample table includes around 30,000 clones. This sample's treatment: autologous CTL019 cells: CD19 CAR with 4-1BB and CD3 zeta domains. These receptors are not linked to any known antigen. Material: CD8- CAR+ T cells sorted from cultured blood T cells, obtained for CD19 CAR T cell therapy. This sample's subset: CD8-negative CAR-positive T cells from the infusion product. All receptors come from a man in his sixties or seventies with chronic lymphocytic leukemia.

With respect to this clone: The sequenced fragment ends 3 residues before the CDR3 boundary, so the rest is inferred from the germline J gene. This chain joins TRBV28 and TRBJ2-3; the match to TRBD1 covers 8 bases. This CDR3 has 16 residues. CDR1 MDHEN and CDR2 SYDVKM come from the germline V gene. CDR3: CASSFLGTGIQETQYF. Partial CDR3 DNA: TGTGCCAGCAGTTTTTTAGGGACAGGCATACAAGAGACG.

A word on this clone: Sequencing ends 3 residues short of the CDR3 end; the germline J gene provides the rest. The chain recombines TRBV6-2 or TRBV6-3 with TRBJ2-1, with 11 bases that match TRBD2. Looked up from germline, CDR1 is MNHEY and CDR2 is SVGEGT. The V segment lost 9 bases and the J segment 5 bases; nucleotides outside the gene matches: 6. This CDR3 region has 14 residues. The CDR3 sequence: CASSGGASNNEQFF. The sequenced part of the CDR3 DNA is TGTGCCAGTAGCGGGGGGGCCTCGAACAATGAG.

To note about this clone: The DNA ends 3 residues before the CDR3 does, and the rest of the CDR3 is filled in from the germline J gene. Additional DNA sequences in this sample encode the identical CDR3. The rearrangement uses TRBV4-2 and TRBJ1-2; TRBD1 matches at 12 bases. Per the germline V gene, CDR1 is LGHNA and CDR2 is YNFKEQ. This CDR3 region has 15 residues. The CDR3 reads CASSQAGQGAGGYTF. CDR3 DNA, as far as it was read: TGTGCCAGCAGCCAAGCGGGACAGGGGGCGGGGGGC.

Of note for this clone: The read terminates 3 residues before the CDR3 end, so the remaining end is supplied by the germline J gene. The chain uses TRBV11-2 and TRBJ2-4; possibly TRBD1 for D (6 bases). The germline gives CDR1 SGHAT, CDR2 FQNNGV. CDR3 size: 11 residues. Incomplete CDR3 DNA: TGTGCCAGCGGGACACAAGAGACT. It yields the protein CASGTQET. The CDR3 reads in full as CASGTQETQYF. Full variable domain (outside the CDR3, taken from reference TRBV11-2 and TRBJ2-4): EAGVAQSPRYKIIEKRQSVAFWCNPISGHATLYWYQQILGQGPKLLIQFQNNGVVDDSQLPKDRFSAERLKGVDSTLKIQPAKLEDSAVYLCASGTQETQYFGAGTRLSVL.

About this clone itself: The CDR3 extends 3 residues past the end of the read, so its final part is completed from the germline J gene. This chain links TRBV28 with TRBJ1-2; D unresolved. The V gene's germline CDR1 is MDHEN and CDR2 SYDVKM. V shed 2 bases and J shed 2 bases, with 9 bases lying between them. This CDR3 has 14 residues. Partial CDR3 DNA: TGTGCCAGCAGTTTACCGGGTGGGAACTATGGC. Translation gives CASSLPGGNYG. Given in full, the CDR3 is CASSLPGGNYGYTF.

As for this clone: The read terminates 3 residues before the CDR3 end, so the remaining end is supplied by the germline J gene. The chain joins TRBV7-9 to TRBJ1-1; a weak D match, TRBD1 (5 bases). Trimming shortened V by 3 bases and J by 3 bases, and 11 bases separated the two germline ends. CDR1 is SEHNR, CDR2 FQNEAQ, per germline (reference sequence). The CDR3 consists of 14 residues. CDR3 region: CASSFSGGYTEAFF. The sequenced CDR3 bases are TGTGCCAGCAGCTTTTCCGGGGGTTACACTGAA.

As for this clone: The CDR3 end lies 3 residues beyond the end of the read and is filled in from the germline J gene. The gene calls are TRBV6-2 or TRBV6-3 and TRBJ2-4, with D possibly being TRBD1 (6 bases). The germline gives CDR1 MNHEY, CDR2 SVGEGT. The CDR3 runs to 11 residues. Incomplete CDR3 DNA: TGTGCCAGCGGACAGAACTATGGT. Amino acid sequence: CASGQNYG. The complete CDR3 sequence is CASGQNYGQYF.

Of note for this clone: The sequenced fragment ends 3 residues before the CDR3 boundary, so the rest is inferred from the germline J gene. The chain has TRBV12-3 or TRBV12-4 and TRBJ1-5; a weak D match, TRBD1 (5 bases). Trimming stripped 5 bases from V and 1 base from J, with 15 bases between. CDR3 size: 16 residues. CDR3: CASSPHRAGSNQPQHF. Partial CDR3 DNA: TGTGCCAGCAGTCCACATCGGGCAGGGAGCAATCAGCCC.

With respect to this clone: The read finishes 3 residues shy of the CDR3 end, and the germline J gene is used to complete it. The V gene is TRBV10-1, the J gene TRBJ1-4, with 9 bases lining up with TRBD1. J lost 3 bases, V lost 2 bases, and 4 bases had no gene match. Germline V CDR1 and CDR2: WNHNN, SYGVQD (reference sequence). The CDR3 is made up of 16 amino acids. The covered CDR3 bases are TGCGCCAGCAGTGAGCCTAGACAGGGGGCTAATGAAAAA. Residues: CASSEPRQGANEK. The whole CDR3 region reads CASSEPRQGANEKLFF.

As to this clone: The read comes to an end 3 residues before the CDR3 does, leaving the germline J gene to fill in the end. Other nucleotide sequences from this sample produce the same CDR3. J is TRBJ1-3 and V is TRBV7-8; the match to TRBD1 covers 7 bases. The CDR3 contains 15 residues. V lost 5 bases to trimming and J lost 0 bases; unmatched junction nucleotides: 4. Germline V gives CDR1 SGHVS, CDR2 FQNEAQ. CDR3 residues: CASSPRTGSGNTIYF. CDR3 DNA (partial): TGTGCCAGCAGCCCGCGGACAGGCTCTGGAAACACC.

Details on this clone: The read stops 3 residues short of the end of the CDR3; the missing end is completed from the germline J gene. The chain employs TRBV5-1 and TRBJ2-7; D not resolved. This CDR3 is built from 12 residues. From germline, CDR1 is SGHRS and CDR2 YFSETQ. V was shortened by 7 bases and J by 6 bases, with 14 bases between the two germline ends. CDR3 region: CASQPLKGEQYF. The CDR3 bases that were read are TGCGCCAGCCAGCCCCTAAAGGGCGAG.

About this clone: From the germline J gene comes the end of the CDR3, since the read stops 3 residues before it. The gene calls are TRBV29-1 and TRBJ2-2, with D tentatively TRBD2 (6 bases). This CDR3 contains 14 residues. The germline gives CDR1 SQVTM, CDR2 ANQGSEA. The CDR3 here is CSARAQEGGEKLFF. The part of the CDR3 DNA that was read is TGCAGCGCAAGAGCACAGGAGGGCGGTGAAAAG.

Concerning this clone: The CDR3 end is not reached by the read, which stops 3 residues before it; the germline J gene fills it in. V usage is TRBV19 and J usage is TRBJ1-1, with D tentatively TRBD1 (6 bases). This CDR3 comprises 13 residues. Germline V CDR1 and CDR2: LNHDA, SQIVND (reference sequence). Trimming stripped 7 bases from V and 1 base from J, with 10 bases between. The CDR3 reads CASTIGGNTEAFF. Partial CDR3 DNA: TGTGCCAGTACCATAGGGGGGAACACTGAA. The full variable domain, completed using reference TRBV19 and TRBJ1-1, is DGGITQSPKYLFRKEGQNVTLSCEQNLNHDAMYWYRQDPGQGLRLIYYSQIVNDFQKGDIAEGYSVSREKKESFPLTVTSAQKNPTAFYLCASTIGGNTEAFFGQGTRLTVV.

Of note for this clone: Read coverage stops 3 residues before the CDR3 terminus; the germline J gene supplies the remainder. V and J are TRBV11-2 and TRBJ2-6, with a weak D call TRBD1 (5 bases). Deletions cut 4 bases from V and 0 bases from J, with 7 bases between. The CDR3 extends over 15 amino acids. Germline V gene sequence: CDR1 SGHAT, CDR2 FQNNGV. The CDR3 bases that were read are TGTGCCAGCAGCTCGACAGCCTCTGGGGCCAACGTC. This translates into CASSSTASGANV. The whole CDR3 is CASSSTASGANVLTF.

For this clone: The missing CDR3 end, 3 residues past where the read stops, is filled in from the germline J gene. This chain joins TRBV27 and TRBJ2-6; no definite D call. The CDR3 is 13 residues long. Germline V CDR1 and CDR2: MNHEY, SMNVEV (reference sequence). Trimming pared 5 bases from V and 4 bases from J, leaving 6 bases between. The CDR3 sequence: CASSNSGANVLTF. Incomplete CDR3 DNA: TGTGCCAGCAGTAACTCCGGGGCCAACGTC.